Each of the 30 T cell receptor beta chains below was sequenced from the same sample in a study of blood T cell repertoires in COVID-19. The table came from immunoSEQ multiplex PCR; TCRdb's copy has only in-frame clones and leaves some out. The sample contains 95,000 to 100,000 clones, 85% of which appear only once. The sequencing sample was made of peripheral blood. Every receptor here comes from a woman in her sixties or seventies with active or convalescent COVID-19.

The genes are TRBV7-2 and TRBJ2-3; D is unresolved. V lost 2 bases, J lost 3 bases, and 12 bases lay in between. The CDR3 runs 15 residues. Germline V lookup: CDR1 SGHTA, CDR2 FQGNSA. The CDR3 loop is CASSLPRVRTDTQYF. The DNA for the CDR3 is TGTGCCAGCAGCTTACCTCGGGTTAGGACAGATACGCAGTATTTT.

The chain links TRBV19 to TRBJ2-1; 7 bases fit TRBD1. Germline V gene sequence: CDR1 LNHDA, CDR2 SQIVND (reference sequence). The CDR3 extends over 18 amino acids. With V trimmed by 5 bases and J by 4 bases, 17 bases remained unmatched. Here the CDR3 DNA reads TGTGCCAGTAGTTGGAAATCAACAGGGGCTTCGGGGTACAATGAGCAGTTCTTC. As protein: CASSWKSTGASGYNEQFF. The whole variable domain, filled in from reference TRBV19 and TRBJ2-1, reads DGGITQSPKYLFRKEGQNVTLSCEQNLNHDAMYWYRQDPGQGLRLIYYSQIVNDFQKGDIAEGYSVSREKKESFPLTVTSAQKNPTAFYLCASSWKSTGASGYNEQFFGPGTRLTVL.

DNA for the CDR3: TGTGCCAGCAGCCGCGGGGGGGGTTCTAGCACAGATACGCAGTATTTT. It codes for CASSRGGGSSTDTQYF. The V call is TRBV5-4, the J call TRBJ2-3, with 9 bases lining up with TRBD2. From germline, CDR1 is SGHNT and CDR2 YYREEE (reference sequence). V shed 4 bases, J shed 0 bases, and the junction held 6 bases outside the gene matches. This CDR3 contains 16 residues.

V usage is TRBV28 and J usage is TRBJ2-1, with D maybe TRBD2 (6 bases). Trimming took off 3 bases at V and 2 bases at J, with 11 bases between the two ends. CDR1 is MDHEN, CDR2 SYDVKM, per germline. This CDR3 has 15 amino acids. The CDR3 DNA reads as TGTGCCAGCAGTTTGGGCGGGAATACCTACAATGAGCAGTTCTTC. It codes for CASSLGGNTYNEQFF.

This chain connects TRBV15 to TRBJ2-1; 8 bases fit TRBD2. V lost 3 bases, J lost 8 bases, and 6 bases stayed unmatched. CDR1 LNHNV and CDR2 YYDKDF come from the germline V gene (reference sequence). The CDR3 is 14 amino acids. The CDR3 DNA reads TGTGCCACCAGCAGGGGGCGGGGGGAACATGAGCAGTTCTTC. Amino acid sequence: CATSRGRGEHEQFF. Based on the CDR3 plus reference TRBV15 and TRBJ2-1, the full variable domain is DAMVIQNPRYQVTQFGKPVTLSCSQTLNHNVMYWYQQKSSQAPKLLFHYYDKDFNNEADTPDNFQSRRPNTSFCFLDIRSPGLGDTAMYLCATSRGRGEHEQFFGPGTRLTVL.

J is TRBJ2-1 and V is TRBV7-8, with D perhaps TRBD2 (6 bases). This CDR3 is built from 17 residues. V shed 5 bases and J shed 10 bases, with 27 bases lying between them. Germline loops: CDR1 SGHVS, CDR2 FQNEAQ. The CDR3 region is CASSHPRGGSARIEQFF. The CDR3, as DNA: TGTGCCAGCAGCCACCCACGTGGGGGGAGCGCGCGGATAGAGCAGTTCTTC.

The chain is built from TRBV18 and TRBJ2-1; TRBD2 agrees at 8 bases. CDR1 and CDR2 from the germline V gene are KGHSH and LQKENI. The V gene end was trimmed by 6 bases and the J gene end by 0 bases; junction bases not matched to a gene: 7. This CDR3 has 16 amino acids. The CDR3 region is CASSLYSGASYNEQFF. The CDR3 DNA is TGTGCCAGCTCTCTATATAGCGGGGCCTCCTACAATGAGCAGTTCTTC.

The V gene is TRBV5-1, the J gene TRBJ2-2; a possible D gene is TRBD1 (5 bases). Germline-derived CDR1 and CDR2 are SGHRS and YFSETQ. Trimming shortened V by 0 bases and J by 5 bases, and 14 bases separated the two germline ends. This CDR3 comprises 16 residues. CDR3 sequence: CASSLAGKSLTGELFF. The CDR3 DNA is TGCGCCAGCAGCTTGGCAGGGAAGAGTCTTACCGGGGAGCTGTTTTTT.

This clone was picked up one time. This rearrangement joins TRBV7-2 to TRBJ2-3; 7 nucleotides line up with TRBD2. The germline gives CDR1 SGHTA, CDR2 FQGNSA. Trimming took 6 bases from V and 0 from J; bases not matched to a gene: 12. This CDR3 spans 17 amino acids. CDR3 sequence: CASSSGGMPGSTDTQYF. The CDR3 bases are TGTGCCAGCAGTTCGGGAGGCATGCCCGGGAGCACAGATACGCAGTATTTT.

The CDR3 here is CAWSLKGTAGKTQYF. CDR3 nucleotides: TGTGCCTGGAGTTTAAAGGGGACAGCAGGCAAGACCCAGTACTTC. V and J are TRBV30 and TRBJ2-5; 7 bases are shared with TRBD1. The J segment lost 6 bases and the V segment lost 2 bases, leaving 12 bases of the junction unmatched. This CDR3 has 15 amino acids. Germline V gene lookup returns CDR1 GTSNPN and CDR2 SVGIG (reference sequence).

The chain recombines TRBV18 with TRBJ2-7, with 8 bases aligning to TRBD1. The J segment lost 4 bases and the V segment lost 3 bases, leaving 5 bases of the junction unmatched. The germline CDR1 and CDR2 sequences are KGHSH and LQKENI. CDR3 size: 14 residues. The CDR3 bases are TGTGCCAGCTCACCGGGCAGGGGGCCATACGAGCAGTACTTC. Its protein is CASSPGRGPYEQYF.

V usage is TRBV15 and J usage is TRBJ2-1; 8 nucleotides line up with TRBD2. In germline, CDR1 is LNHNV, CDR2 YYDKDF (reference sequence). V was clipped by 0 bases and J by 1 base; unmatched bases: 11. The CDR3 is 19 amino acids. The CDR3 nucleotides read TGTGCCACCAGCAGAGATTCGGTGCGGGAGGCGGGTTCCTACAATGAGCAGTTCTTC. Translated: CATSRDSVREAGSYNEQFF.

The chain combines TRBV11-2 with TRBJ2-1; the match to TRBD2 covers 8 bases. The CDR3 extends over 16 amino acids. Germline V lookup: CDR1 SGHAT, CDR2 FQNNGV. The V and J ends lost 4 bases and 3 bases, in that order; junction bases with no gene match: 8. CDR3 nucleotides: TGTGCCAGCAGCTCAAAACAAACTAGCGGCTACAATGAGCAGTTCTTC. Translating it yields CASSSKQTSGYNEQFF.

There are a few counts of this clone. CDR3 sequence reads: CASSLSSQAYGYTF. The DNA of the CDR3 is TGTGCCAGCAGCTTGTCGAGCCAGGCCTATGGCTACACCTTC. The V call is TRBV7-9, the J call TRBJ1-2; D not certain. The V and J ends lost 3 bases and 4 bases respectively, with 12 bases between them. The CDR3 is made up of 14 amino acids. Per germline, CDR1 SEHNR and CDR2 FQNEAQ (reference sequence).

This chain links TRBV29-1 with TRBJ1-2, with a possible D match to TRBD1 (6 bases). Germline CDR1 SQVTM, CDR2 ANQGSEA. V was cut by 3 bases and J by 7 bases, with 15 bases left in between. The CDR3 covers 13 residues. CDR3 in amino acids: CSVDGGALSGYTF. The CDR3 DNA reads as TGCAGCGTTGACGGGGGGGCGCTGAGTGGCTACACCTTC.

J is TRBJ1-2 and V is TRBV28; no clear D gene. CDR1 is MDHEN, CDR2 SYDVKM, per germline. The V end was cut by 5 bases, the J end by 4 bases, with 17 bases between. The CDR3 extends over 15 amino acids. CDR3 loop: CASSRLPRILYGYTF. DNA for the CDR3: TGTGCCAGCAGTAGACTACCAAGGATTCTCTATGGCTACACCTTC.

This chain links TRBV12-3 or TRBV12-4 with TRBJ2-7; D possibly corresponds to TRBD1 (5 bases). The CDR3 extends over 12 amino acids. Deletions cut 6 bases from V and 4 bases from J, with 10 bases between. The CDR3 reads CASRGRGYEQYF. CDR3 sequence (DNA): TGTGCCAGCAGGGGAAGGGGTTACGAGCAGTACTTC.

This chain links TRBV6-2 or TRBV6-3 with TRBJ1-1, with 9 bases identical to TRBD1. CDR1 MNHEY and CDR2 SVGEGT come from the germline V gene. Trimming took 0 bases from V and 1 from J; bases not matched to a gene: 6. The CDR3 consists of 17 residues. CDR3 in amino acids: CASSYSGQGSTNTEAFF. The CDR3 DNA reads as TGTGCCAGCAGTTACTCCGGACAGGGGAGCACGAACACTGAAGCTTTCTTT.

In its sample, this clone was seen a few times. CDR3 sequence reads: CASSSQGAGNEQFF. The CDR3 coding sequence is TGCGCCAGCAGCTCCCAGGGGGCAGGCAATGAGCAGTTCTTC. V usage is TRBV5-1 and J usage is TRBJ2-1; 8 nucleotides agree with TRBD1. The CDR3 has 14 amino acids. V shed 3 bases, J shed 6 bases, and the junction held 5 bases outside the gene matches. Germline-derived CDR1 and CDR2 are SGHRS and YFSETQ.

This clone was seen once. This sequence joins TRBV7-2 and TRBJ1-2; no firm D call. The germline gives CDR1 SGHTA, CDR2 FQGNSA. The CDR3 extends over 14 amino acids. Trimming took 5 bases from V and 2 from J, leaving 12 bases between them. The CDR3 sequence: CASSPQWRNYGYTF. The CDR3 nucleotides are TGTGCCAGCAGCCCCCAGTGGAGGAACTATGGCTACACCTTC.

This sequence joins TRBV12-2 and TRBJ1-6; the table gives TRBD1 as D, unverified against the DNA. TRBV12-2 is an annotated pseudogene. This CDR3 is 15 amino acids long. DNA for the CDR3: TGTGCAAGTCGCTTAGAAGACAGGGCCCATTCACCCCTCCACTTT. This gives the protein CASRLEDRAHSPLHF.

V gene TRBV6-2 or TRBV6-3 combines with J gene TRBJ1-5; D remains ambiguous. Per germline, CDR1 MNHEY and CDR2 SVGEGT. V dropped 2 bases and J dropped 4 bases, with 12 bases sitting between them. This CDR3 has 15 amino acids. This CDR3 is CASSYMPEENQPQHF. CDR3 nucleotides: TGTGCCAGCAGTTACATGCCGGAGGAGAATCAGCCCCAGCATTTT.

The V and J genes are TRBV11-1 and TRBJ2-7; TRBD1 might be the D (5 bases). The length of the CDR3 is 15 residues. V was trimmed by 5 bases and J by 3 bases, leaving 17 bases between them. Germline assignment: CDR1 SGHAT and CDR2 FQDESV (reference sequence). The CDR3 loop reads CASSHIRTQNYEQYF. The CDR3 nucleotides read TGTGCCAGCAGCCATATTAGGACACAGAACTACGAGCAGTACTTC.

This clone was detected only once. This chain joins TRBV9 and TRBJ1-2; D uncertain. V lost 0 bases, J lost 8 bases, and 14 bases lay in between. Per the germline V gene, CDR1 is SGDLS and CDR2 is YYNGEE. The CDR3 covers 14 residues. CDR3 residues: CASSVEALREGYTF. The CDR3 DNA follows: TGTGCCAGCAGCGTAGAGGCCCTGAGGGAAGGCTACACCTTC.

The chain links TRBV25-1 to TRBJ1-5; D gene uncertain. CDR3 length: 13 amino acids. V shed 8 bases and J shed 0 bases, with 8 bases lying between them. The germline V gene has CDR1 MGHDK and CDR2 SYGVNS. CDR3 loop: CASQNYSNQPQHF. The CDR3 DNA follows: TGTGCCAGCCAGAACTATAGCAATCAGCCCCAGCATTTT.

The V call is TRBV12-5, the J call TRBJ2-1; 11 bases fit TRBD2. The length of the CDR3 is 20 residues. J gave up 4 bases and V 2 bases, and 16 bases lay outside the gene matches. Germline V gene sequence: CDR1 LGHNT, CDR2 FRNRAP. This CDR3 reads CASGLPGRGLSGRDYNEQFF. Here the CDR3 DNA reads TGTGCTAGTGGTTTGCCCGGACGGGGACTTAGCGGGAGGGATTACAATGAGCAGTTCTTC.

The V call is TRBV5-6, the J call TRBJ2-3; TRBD1 is a possible D gene (5 bases). The CDR3 totals 15 residues. Germline V gene lookup returns CDR1 SGHDT and CDR2 YYEEEE. Trimming removed 4 bases at V and 4 bases at J, with 16 bases between. CDR3 region: CASSKRQGWADTQYF. CDR3 sequence (DNA): TGTGCCAGCAGCAAACGCCAGGGTTGGGCAGATACGCAGTATTTT.

This clone was seen at least ten times. The genes are TRBV19 and TRBJ2-3; 9 bases are a match to TRBD2. The V gene's germline CDR1 is LNHDA and CDR2 SQIVND (reference sequence). CDR3 length: 14 residues. Trimming cost V 6 bases and J 6 bases; bases outside gene matches: 7. The CDR3: CASRVSAGGDTQYF. The CDR3, as DNA: TGTGCCAGTAGGGTCTCTGCGGGAGGGGATACGCAGTATTTT.

Details on this clone: The junction differs from germline at one of its ends, possibly a read error. The rearrangement joins TRBV7-9 to TRBJ2-7, with a possible D match to TRBD1 (6 bases). The CDR3 extends over 13 amino acids. The V gene's germline CDR1 is SEHNR and CDR2 FQNEAQ (reference sequence). The CDR3 DNA sequence: TGTGCCAGCAGCTTAGTGGACAGTGTGGCATTTAACTTC. The encoded protein is CASSLVDSVAFNF.

The gene calls are TRBV11-2 and TRBJ1-1; D remains unclear. Germline CDR1 reads SGHAT; CDR2 reads FQNNGV. Between the trimmed V and J ends, which lost 4 bases and 0 bases, there was a span of 12 bases. The CDR3 is 15 amino acids. CDR3 sequence: CASSSSRNMNTEAFF. The CDR3 DNA is TGTGCCAGCAGCTCATCCAGAAACATGAACACTGAAGCTTTCTTT.